This is a list of T cell receptor beta chains from one sample in a study of blood T cell repertoires in COVID-19. Clones were sequenced by immunoSEQ multiplex PCR, and TCRdb holds only the in-frame ones, with some missing. The sample gives 95,000 or so clones, roughly 79% of which show up once; under 5.5% is in the top ten. Sample: peripheral blood. The source is an elderly man with COVID-19, enrolled during active disease. Both conserved end residues are part of each CDR3. A D gene is named only where the DNA matches it firmly. A row's size may be missing; if present it is once, few, many or a size class.

D gene	clone size	V gene	J gene	CDR3 protein	CDR3 DNA
TRBD1	NA	TRBV3-1/TRBV3-2	TRBJ2-7	CASSQDLDRVEQYF	TGTGCCAGCAGCCAAGATCTGGACAGGGTCGAGCAGTACTTC
NA	NA	TRBV7-2	TRBJ2-1	CASSHTQSSYNEQFF	TGTGCCAGCAGCCATACACAGAGCTCCTACAATGAGCAGTTCTTC
TRBD1	NA	TRBV27	TRBJ2-1	CASSPRRGNYNEQFF	TGTGCCAGCAGTCCCCGCAGGGGGAACTACAATGAGCAGTTCTTC
TRBD2	few	TRBV4-2	TRBJ2-5	CASSQVGTSGQETQYF	TGTGCCAGCAGCCAAGTCGGGACTAGCGGCCAAGAGACCCAGTACTTC
NA	NA	TRBV6-1	TRBJ1-1	CASSDHWTRKNTEAFF	TGTGCCAGCAGTGATCATTGGACACGGAAGAACACTGAAGCTTTCTTT
NA	NA	TRBV28	TRBJ1-1	CASSPAGGGTEAFF	TGTGCCAGCAGTCCGGCCGGGGGGGGCACTGAAGCTTTCTTT
TRBD2	NA	TRBV5-1	TRBJ2-7	CASSLKVSGIDYEQYF	TGCGCCAGCAGCTTGAAGGTTAGCGGGATTGACTACGAGCAGTACTTC
TRBD1	NA	TRBV9	TRBJ2-1	CASSPGQGGYNEQFF	TGTGCCAGCAGCCCAGGACAGGGGGGTTACAATGAGCAGTTCTTC
NA	NA	TRBV7-9	TRBJ1-3	CASSLSADISGNTIYF	TGTGCCAGCAGCTTATCCGCAGACATCTCTGGAAACACCATATATTTT
NA	NA	TRBV7-9	TRBJ2-7	CASSLVGGYEQYF	TGTGCCAGCAGCTTAGTGGGAGGCTACGAGCAGTACTTC
NA	NA	TRBV19	TRBJ2-5	CASSMWTTTQETQYF	TGTGCCAGTAGTATGTGGACAACAACACAAGAGACCCAGTACTTC